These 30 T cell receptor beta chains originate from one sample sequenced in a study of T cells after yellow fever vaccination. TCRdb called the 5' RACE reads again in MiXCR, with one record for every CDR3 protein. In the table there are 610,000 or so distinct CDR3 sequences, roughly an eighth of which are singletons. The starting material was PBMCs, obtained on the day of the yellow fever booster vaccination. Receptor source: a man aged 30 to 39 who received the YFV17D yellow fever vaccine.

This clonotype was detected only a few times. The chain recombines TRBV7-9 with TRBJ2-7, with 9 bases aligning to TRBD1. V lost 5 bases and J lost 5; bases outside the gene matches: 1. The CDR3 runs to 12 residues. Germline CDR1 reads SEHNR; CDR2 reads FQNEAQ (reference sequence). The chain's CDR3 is CASSDRGNEQYF. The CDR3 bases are TGTGCCAGCAGCGACAGGGGGAACGAGCAGTACTTC.

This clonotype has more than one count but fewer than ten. The CDR3 here is CASSIGQAKGGYTF. The CDR3 region has the DNA TGTGCCAGCAGCATCGGACAGGCCAAGGGTGGCTACACCTTC. V gene TRBV7-2 combines with J gene TRBJ1-2; 7 nucleotides match TRBD1. CDR3 length equals 14 residues. Germline CDR1 reads SGHTA; CDR2 reads FQGNSA. V was pared by 5 bases and J by 7 bases, with 10 bases of the junction left unmatched. The whole variable domain, filled in from reference TRBV7-2 and TRBJ1-2, reads GAGVSQSPSNKVTEKGKDVELRCDPISGHTALYWYRQSLGQGLEFLIYFQGNSAPDKSGLPSDRFSAERTGGSVSTLTIQRTQQEDSAVYLCASSIGQAKGGYTFGSGTRLTVV.

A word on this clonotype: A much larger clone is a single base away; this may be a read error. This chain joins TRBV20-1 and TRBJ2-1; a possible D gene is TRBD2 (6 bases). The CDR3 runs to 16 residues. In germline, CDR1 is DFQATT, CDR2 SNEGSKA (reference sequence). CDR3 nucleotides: TGCTGTGCTAGACTCGCCGGGGGAAGGTCCCACAATGAGCAGTTCTTC. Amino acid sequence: CCARLAGGRSHNEQFF.

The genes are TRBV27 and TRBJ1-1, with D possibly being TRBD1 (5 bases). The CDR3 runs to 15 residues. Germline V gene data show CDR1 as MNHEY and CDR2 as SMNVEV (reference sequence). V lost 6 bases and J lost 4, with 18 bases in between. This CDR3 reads CASSRRGRGVTEAFF. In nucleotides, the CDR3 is TGTGCCAGCAGCCGCCGGGGACGGGGTGTCACTGAAGCTTTCTTT.

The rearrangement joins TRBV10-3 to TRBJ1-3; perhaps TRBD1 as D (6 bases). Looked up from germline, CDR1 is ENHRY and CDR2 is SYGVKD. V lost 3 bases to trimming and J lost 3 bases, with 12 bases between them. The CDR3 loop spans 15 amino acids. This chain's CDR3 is CAISEQGSLGNTIYF. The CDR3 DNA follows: TGTGCCATCAGTGAACAGGGCAGCCTTGGAAACACCATATATTTT.

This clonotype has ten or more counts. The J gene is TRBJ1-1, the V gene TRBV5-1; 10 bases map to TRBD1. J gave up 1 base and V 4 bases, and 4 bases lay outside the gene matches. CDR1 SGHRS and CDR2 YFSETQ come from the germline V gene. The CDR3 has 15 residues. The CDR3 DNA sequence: TGCGCCAGCAGCAGGGACAGGGGCCCGAACACTGAAGCTTTCTTT. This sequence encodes CASSRDRGPNTEAFF.

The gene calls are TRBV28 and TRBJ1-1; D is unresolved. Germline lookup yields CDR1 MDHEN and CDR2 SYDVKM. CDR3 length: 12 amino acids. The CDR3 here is CASSDRLQEAFF. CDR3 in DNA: TGTGCGTCATCTGACCGTCTCCAAGAAGCTTTCTTT.

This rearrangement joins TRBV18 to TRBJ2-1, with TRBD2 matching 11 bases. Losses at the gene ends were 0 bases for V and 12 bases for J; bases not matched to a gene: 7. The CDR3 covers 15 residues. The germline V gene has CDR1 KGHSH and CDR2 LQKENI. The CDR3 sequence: CASSPPTSGRVMQFF. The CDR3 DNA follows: TGTGCCAGCTCACCACCTACTAGCGGGAGAGTAATGCAGTTCTTC.

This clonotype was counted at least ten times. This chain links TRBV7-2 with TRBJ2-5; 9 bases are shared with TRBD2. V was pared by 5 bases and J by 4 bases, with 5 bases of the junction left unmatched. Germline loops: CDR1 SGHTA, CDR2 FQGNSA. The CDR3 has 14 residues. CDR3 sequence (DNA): TGTGCCAGCAGCATAAGCGGGAGGAGAGAGACCCAGTACTTC. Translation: CASSISGRRETQYF.

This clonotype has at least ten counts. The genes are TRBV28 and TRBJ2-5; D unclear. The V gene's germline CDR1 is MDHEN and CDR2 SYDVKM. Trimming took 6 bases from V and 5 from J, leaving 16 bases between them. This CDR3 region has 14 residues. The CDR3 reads CASSPHWPRETQYF. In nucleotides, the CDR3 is TGTGCCAGCAGCCCGCATTGGCCTAGGGAGACCCAGTACTTC.

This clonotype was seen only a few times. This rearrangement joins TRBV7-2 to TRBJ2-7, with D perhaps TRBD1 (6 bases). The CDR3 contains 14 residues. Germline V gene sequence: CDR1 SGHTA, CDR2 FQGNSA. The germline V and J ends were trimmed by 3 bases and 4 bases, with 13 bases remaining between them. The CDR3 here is CASSFPTGRYEQYF. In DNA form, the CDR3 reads TGTGCCAGCAGCTTCCCTACAGGGCGGTACGAGCAGTACTTC. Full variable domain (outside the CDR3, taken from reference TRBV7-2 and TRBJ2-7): GAGVSQSPSNKVTEKGKDVELRCDPISGHTALYWYRQSLGQGLEFLIYFQGNSAPDKSGLPSDRFSAERTGGSVSTLTIQRTQQEDSAVYLCASSFPTGRYEQYFGPGTRLTVT.

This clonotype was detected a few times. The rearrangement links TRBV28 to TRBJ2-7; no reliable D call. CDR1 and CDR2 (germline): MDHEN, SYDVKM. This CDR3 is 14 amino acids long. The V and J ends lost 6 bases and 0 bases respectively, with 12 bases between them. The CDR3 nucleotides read TGTGCCAGCAGCCCTCCGACCCGCTCCTACGAGCAGTACTTC. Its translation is CASSPPTRSYEQYF.

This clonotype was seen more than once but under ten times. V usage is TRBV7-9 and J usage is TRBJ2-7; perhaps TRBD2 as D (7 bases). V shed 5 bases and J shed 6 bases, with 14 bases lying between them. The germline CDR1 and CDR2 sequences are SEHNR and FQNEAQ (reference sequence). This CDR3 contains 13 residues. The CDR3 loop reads CASSTYREGEQYF. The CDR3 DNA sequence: TGTGCCAGCAGCACCTACAGGGAGGGCGAGCAGTACTTC.

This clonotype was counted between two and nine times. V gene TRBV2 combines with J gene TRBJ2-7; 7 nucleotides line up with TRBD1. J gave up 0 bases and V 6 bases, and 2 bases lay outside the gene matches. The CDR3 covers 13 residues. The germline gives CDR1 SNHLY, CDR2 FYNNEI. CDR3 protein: CASRGDSSYEQYF. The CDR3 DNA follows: TGTGCCAGCAGGGGGGACAGCTCCTACGAGCAGTACTTC.

The CDR3 sequence: CASSEYGPEEWTQYF. The CDR3 DNA sequence: TGTGCCAGCAGTGAATATGGCCCCGAGGAATGGACCCAGTACTTC. The V call is TRBV25-1, the J call TRBJ2-5; D remains unclear. From germline, CDR1 is MGHDK and CDR2 SYGVNS. Trimming pared 0 bases from V and 7 bases from J, leaving 15 bases between. The CDR3 runs 15 residues.

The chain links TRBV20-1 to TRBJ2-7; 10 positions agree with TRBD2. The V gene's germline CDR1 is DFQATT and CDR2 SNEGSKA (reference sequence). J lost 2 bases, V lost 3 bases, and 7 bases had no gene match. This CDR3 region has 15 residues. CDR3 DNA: TGCAGTGCTAGGGGCGGACTAGCGGATCCCTACGAGCAGTACTTC. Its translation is CSARGGLADPYEQYF.

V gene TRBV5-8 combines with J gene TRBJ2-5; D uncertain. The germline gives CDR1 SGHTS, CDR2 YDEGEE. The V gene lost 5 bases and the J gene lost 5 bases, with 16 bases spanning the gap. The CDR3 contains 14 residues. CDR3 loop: CASRPGPDIETQYF. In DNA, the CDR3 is TGTGCCAGCAGACCCGGGCCCGACATCGAGACCCAGTACTTC.

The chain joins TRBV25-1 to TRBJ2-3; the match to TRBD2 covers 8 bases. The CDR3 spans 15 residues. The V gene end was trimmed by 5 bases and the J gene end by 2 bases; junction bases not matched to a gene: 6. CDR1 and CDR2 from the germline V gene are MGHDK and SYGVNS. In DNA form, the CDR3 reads TGTGCCAGCAGTACTAGCGGCAACTTCACAGATACGCAGTATTTT. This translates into CASSTSGNFTDTQYF.

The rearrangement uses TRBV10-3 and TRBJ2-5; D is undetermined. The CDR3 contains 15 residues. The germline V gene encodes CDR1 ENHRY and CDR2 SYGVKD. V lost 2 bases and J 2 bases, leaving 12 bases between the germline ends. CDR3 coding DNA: TGTGCCATCAGTGAGCCTGACACCCGGCAAGAGACCCAGTACTTC. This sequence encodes CAISEPDTRQETQYF.

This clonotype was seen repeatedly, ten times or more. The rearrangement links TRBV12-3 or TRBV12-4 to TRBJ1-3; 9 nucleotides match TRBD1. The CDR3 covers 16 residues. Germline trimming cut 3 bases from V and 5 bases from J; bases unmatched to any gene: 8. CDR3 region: CASSLSTGGLRNTIYF. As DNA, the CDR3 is TGTGCCAGCAGTTTGTCAACAGGGGGCTTGAGAAACACCATATATTTT.

For the CDR3, the DNA is TGCAGTGTGGAACTAGCGGGAGTATCTTTAACTAAAGAGACCCAGTACTTC. Amino acids: CSVELAGVSLTKETQYF. J is TRBJ2-5 and V is TRBV20-1; 11 bases match TRBD2. The CDR3 totals 17 residues. V was pared by 7 bases and J by 3 bases, with 16 bases of the junction left unmatched. Germline-derived CDR1 and CDR2 are DFQATT and SNEGSKA (reference sequence).

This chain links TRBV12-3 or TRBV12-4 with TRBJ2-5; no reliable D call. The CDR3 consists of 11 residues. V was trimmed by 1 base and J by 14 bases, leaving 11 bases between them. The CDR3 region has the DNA TGTGCCAGCAGTTTAGGGAGAACCATCTACTTC. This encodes CASSLGRTIYF.

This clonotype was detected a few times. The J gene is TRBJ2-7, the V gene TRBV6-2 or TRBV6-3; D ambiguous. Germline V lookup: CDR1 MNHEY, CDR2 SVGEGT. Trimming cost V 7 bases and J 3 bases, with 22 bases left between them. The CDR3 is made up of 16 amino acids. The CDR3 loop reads CASTPRMATSSYEQYF. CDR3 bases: TGTGCCAGCACCCCGAGGATGGCGACCAGTAGCTACGAGCAGTACTTC.

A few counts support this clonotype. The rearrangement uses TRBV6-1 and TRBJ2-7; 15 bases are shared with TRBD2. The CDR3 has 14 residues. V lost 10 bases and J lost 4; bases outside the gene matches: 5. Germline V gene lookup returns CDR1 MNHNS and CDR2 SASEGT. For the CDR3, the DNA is TGTGCCACCCCGGGGACTAGCGGGAGGTACGAGCAGTACTTC. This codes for CATPGTSGRYEQYF.

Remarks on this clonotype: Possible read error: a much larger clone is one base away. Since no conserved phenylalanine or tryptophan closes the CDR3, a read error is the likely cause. The CDR3 is CASSSPGTGETQYS. The DNA of the CDR3 is TGTGCCAGCAGTTCCCCTGGGACGGGAGAGACCCAGTACTCC. The rearrangement links TRBV28 to TRBJ2-5; D is perhaps TRBD1 or TRBD2 (5 bases each). Between the trimmed V and J ends, which lost 4 bases and 4 bases, there was a span of 13 bases. Germline assignment: CDR1 MDHEN and CDR2 SYDVKM. The CDR3 is 14 amino acids.

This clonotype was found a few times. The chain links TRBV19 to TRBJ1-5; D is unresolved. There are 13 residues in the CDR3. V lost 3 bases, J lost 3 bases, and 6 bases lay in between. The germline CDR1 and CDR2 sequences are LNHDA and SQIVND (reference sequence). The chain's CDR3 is CASSINNNQPQHF. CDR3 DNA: TGTGCCAGTAGTATTAACAACAATCAGCCCCAGCATTTT. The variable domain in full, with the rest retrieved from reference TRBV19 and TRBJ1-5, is DGGITQSPKYLFRKEGQNVTLSCEQNLNHDAMYWYRQDPGQGLRLIYYSQIVNDFQKGDIAEGYSVSREKKESFPLTVTSAQKNPTAFYLCASSINNNQPQHFGDGTRLSIL.

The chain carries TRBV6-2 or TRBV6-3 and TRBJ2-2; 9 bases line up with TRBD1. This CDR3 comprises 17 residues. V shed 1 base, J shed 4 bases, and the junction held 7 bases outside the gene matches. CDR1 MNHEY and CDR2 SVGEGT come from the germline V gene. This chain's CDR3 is CASSYLPGQGVTGELFF. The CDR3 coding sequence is TGTGCCAGCAGTTACTTGCCGGGACAGGGAGTCACCGGGGAGCTGTTTTTT.

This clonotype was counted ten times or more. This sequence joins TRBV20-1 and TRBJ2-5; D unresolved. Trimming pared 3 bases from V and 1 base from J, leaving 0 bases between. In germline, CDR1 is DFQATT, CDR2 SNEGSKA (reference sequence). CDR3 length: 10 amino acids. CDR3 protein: CSASQETQYF. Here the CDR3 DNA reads TGCAGTGCTAGCCAAGAGACCCAGTACTTC.

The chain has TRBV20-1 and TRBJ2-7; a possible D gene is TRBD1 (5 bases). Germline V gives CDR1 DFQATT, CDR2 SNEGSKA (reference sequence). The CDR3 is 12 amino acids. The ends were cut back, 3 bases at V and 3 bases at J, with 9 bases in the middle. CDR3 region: CSARGQDYEQYF. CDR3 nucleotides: TGCAGTGCTAGGGGGCAAGACTACGAGCAGTACTTC.

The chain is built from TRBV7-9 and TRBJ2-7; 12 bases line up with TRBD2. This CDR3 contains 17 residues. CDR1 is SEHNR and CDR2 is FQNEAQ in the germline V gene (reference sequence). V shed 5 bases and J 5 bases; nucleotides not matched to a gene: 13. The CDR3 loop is CASSRRLAGAFLDEQYF. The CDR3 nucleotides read TGTGCCAGCAGCCGCCGACTAGCGGGAGCTTTTTTAGACGAGCAGTACTTC.